The rows below give T cell receptor beta chains drawn from one sample of a study of T cell responses to AZD1222 COVID-19 vaccine. Method: immunoSEQ multiplex PCR; TCRdb's copy keeps in-frame clones and lacks some. This table holds tens of thousands of clones, 89% found once. The sample was peripheral blood, taken on day 0 of AZD1222 vaccination. These receptors were taken from an adult in good health. Both conserved end residues are part of each CDR3. The order of the fields is CDR3 protein, CDR3 DNA, D gene, clone size, V gene, J gene. D genes are given only for firm matches. The size of a clone is reported for some rows only, either as once, few or many, or as a class for expanded clones.

CASSQDSGRTYEQYF	TGTGCCAGCAGCCAAGATAGCGGGAGGACCTACGAGCAGTACTTC	TRBD2	.	TRBV4-2	TRBJ2-7
CASSSVGTGEGNEQFF	TGTGCCAGCAGCTCGGTCGGGACAGGGGAGGGCAATGAGCAGTTCTTC	TRBD1	few	TRBV5-5	TRBJ2-1
CASSGEGGIGQPQHF	TGTGCCAGCAGTGGAGAAGGGGGCATTGGTCAGCCCCAGCATTTT	TRBD1	.	TRBV2	TRBJ1-5
CAISGAARSYEQYF	TGTGCCATCAGTGGGGCGGCTCGCTCCTACGAGCAGTACTTC	.	.	TRBV10-3	TRBJ2-7
CARSPSCRGANQPQHF	TGTGCCAGAAGCCCTAGTTGTAGGGGCGCCAATCAGCCCCAGCATTTT	.	once	TRBV7-5	TRBJ1-5
CASSQVPGPKDTQYF	TGTGCCAGCAGCCAAGTCCCGGGACCGAAAGATACGCAGTATTTT	.	once	TRBV9	TRBJ2-3
CASSYGTDNYGYTF	TGTGCCAGCAGTTACGGGACAGACAACTATGGCTACACCTTC	TRBD1	.	TRBV3-1/TRBV3-2	TRBJ1-2
CASSLGVGSNYEQYF	TGTGCCAGCAGCTTAGGGGTGGGGTCCAACTACGAGCAGTACTTC	.	.	TRBV7-2	TRBJ2-7
CASSVDRSDGYTF	TGTGCCAGTAGTGTCGATCGCAGCGATGGCTACACCTTC	.	.	TRBV19	TRBJ1-2
CASSPGDAYGNTIYF	TGTGCCAGCAGCCCTGGGGACGCTTATGGAAACACCATATATTTT	.	.	TRBV7-9	TRBJ1-3
CATQGGSYGYTF	TGTGCCACCCAAGGTGGAAGCTATGGCTACACCTTC	.	.	TRBV28	TRBJ1-2
CASSLRLAGGETQYF	TGTGCCAGCAGCTTGCGGCTAGCGGGGGGAGAGACCCAGTACTTC	TRBD2	.	TRBV5-8	TRBJ2-5
CASRGQGRGYTF	TGTGCCAGCAGAGGACAGGGTAGGGGCTACACCTTC	TRBD1	.	TRBV6-5	TRBJ1-2
CASSQGGTNLRGNTEAFF	TGTGCCAGCAGCCAAGGCGGGACTAACCTCCGAGGGAACACTGAAGCTTTCTTT	.	.	TRBV4-2	TRBJ1-1
CASSLEGRGLAGRTTDTQYF	TGTGCCAGCAGCTTAGAAGGTCGTGGACTAGCGGGACGAACCACAGATACGCAGTATTTT	TRBD2	once	TRBV7-8	TRBJ2-3
CASSLGRGNSGNTIYF	TGCGCCAGCAGCTTGGGGAGGGGTAACTCTGGAAACACCATATATTTT	.	.	TRBV5-1	TRBJ1-3
CASSNRDRGINEKLFF	TGTGCCAGCTCGAACCGGGACAGGGGCATAAATGAAAAACTGTTTTTT	TRBD1	.	TRBV18	TRBJ1-4
CASQRRDRDLTGELFF	TGTGCCAGCCAGCGCCGAGACAGGGATTTAACCGGGGAGCTGTTTTTT	TRBD1	once	TRBV5-4	TRBJ2-2
CAISDTGQANTEAFF	TGTGCCATCAGTGATACGGGACAAGCGAACACTGAAGCTTTCTTT	.	.	TRBV10-3	TRBJ1-1
CASSLDRGYSGNTIYF	TGCGCCAGCAGCTTGGACAGGGGGTACTCTGGAAACACCATATATTTT	TRBD1	.	TRBV5-1	TRBJ1-3